A selection of T cell receptor beta chains follows, all from one sample in a study of T cell responses to AZD1222 COVID-19 vaccine. Assay used: immunoSEQ multiplex PCR; TCRdb lists only in-frame clones, some missing. The sample has roughly 120,000 clones, roughly 85% seen once. The specimen was peripheral blood, collected on day 0 of AZD1222 vaccination. The receptors originated from an adult in good health. Both conserved end residues are part of each CDR3. The D gene is left open where the match is weak. Size values are once, few and many counts, or a class for expanded clones, and some rows have none.

J,V,size,D,CDR3,DNA
TRBJ2-5,TRBV6-5,-,-,CASSSLLQGLRTQYF,TGTGCCAGCAGTTCCTTGTTGCAGGGTTTAAGGACCCAGTACTTC
TRBJ1-2,TRBV6-2/TRBV6-3,-,TRBD1,CASSGQGWSYGYTF,TGTGCCAGCAGTGGACAGGGCTGGAGCTATGGCTACACCTTC
TRBJ2-1,TRBV30,-,TRBD2,CAFQTSGTYNEQFF,TGTGCCTTCCAGACTAGCGGGACCTACAATGAGCAGTTCTTC
TRBJ2-7,TRBV5-6,-,-,CASRRPSAGEQYF,TGTGCCAGCAGGCGGCCCTCTGCGGGTGAGCAGTACTTC
TRBJ2-7,TRBV5-1,-,TRBD1,CASRSLGQGREQYF,TGCGCCAGCAGGAGCCTGGGACAGGGACGGGAGCAGTACTTC
TRBJ1-6,TRBV28,-,-,CASSLSSTGLSPLHF,TGTGCCAGCAGTTTATCATCCACAGGGCTCTCACCCCTCCACTTT
TRBJ2-7,TRBV30,-,TRBD2,CAWGRGVGQYF,TGTGCCTGGGGACGGGGGGTTGGGCAGTACTTC
TRBJ1-5,TRBV4-2,few,-,CASSQVGQPQHF,TGTGCCAGCAGCCAAGTAGGGCAGCCCCAGCATTTT
TRBJ2-1,TRBV9,-,-,CASSVLGKGEQFF,TGTGCCAGCAGCGTATTAGGGAAAGGTGAGCAGTTCTTC
TRBJ2-3,TRBV9,-,-,CASSVLDGDTQYF,TGTGCCAGCAGCGTACTAGACGGAGATACGCAGTATTTT
TRBJ1-1,TRBV28,-,-,CASRKGGAGTEAFF,TGTGCCAGCAGAAAGGGGGGGGCTGGGACTGAAGCTTTCTTT
TRBJ1-4,TRBV7-8,-,-,CASSLGGREVEKLFF,TGTGCCAGCAGCTTAGGCGGCAGGGAGGTCGAAAAACTGTTTTTT
TRBJ2-7,TRBV3-1/TRBV3-2,-,-,CASSQSVNSYEQYF,TGTGCCAGCAGCCAGAGCGTCAACTCCTACGAGCAGTACTTC
TRBJ1-4,TRBV5-1,-,TRBD1,CASSPQGATNEKLFF,TGCGCCAGCAGCCCCCAGGGGGCAACTAATGAAAAACTGTTTTTT
TRBJ1-1,TRBV7-8,-,-,CASSFSIGGYTEAFF,TGTGCCAGCAGCTTTTCGATTGGGGGTTACACTGAAGCTTTCTTT
TRBJ2-7,TRBV2,-,-,CASNPRGFDEQYF,TGTGCCAGCAATCCACGGGGGTTCGACGAGCAGTACTTC
TRBJ1-5,TRBV24-1,-,-,CATSDPGVGQPQHF,TGTGCCACCAGTGATCCAGGGGTAGGTCAGCCCCAGCATTTT
TRBJ1-3,TRBV30,once,-,CAWTGKGGNGNTIYF,TGTGCCTGGACTGGAAAGGGGGGTAATGGAAACACCATATATTTT
TRBJ2-3,TRBV3-1/TRBV3-2,-,-,CASSQHGTDTQYF,TGTGCCAGCAGCCAACATGGGACAGATACGCAGTATTTT
TRBJ2-7,TRBV3-1/TRBV3-2,once,-,CASSQEGAPGYF,TGTGCCAGCAGCCAGGAGGGGGCACCGGGGTACTTC
TRBJ2-2,TRBV5-1,-,-,CASSPGPGGELFF,TGCGCCAGCAGCCCCGGACCCGGCGGGGAGCTGTTTTTT
TRBJ2-7,TRBV23-1,-,-,CASSRPTFSYEQYF,TGCGCCAGCAGTCGCCCCACCTTTTCCTACGAGCAGTACTTC
TRBJ2-7,TRBV10-3,-,-,CAISEYIYEQYF,TGTGCCATCAGTGAGTACATATACGAGCAGTACTTC
TRBJ1-4,TRBV4-1,-,-,CASSQDSIVGRDVKDEKLFF,TGCGCCAGCAGCCAAGACAGTATAGTCGGGCGGGACGTAAAGGATGAAAAACTGTTTTTT
TRBJ1-6,TRBV29-1,-,TRBD1,CSVTGENSPLHF,TGCAGCGTCACAGGGGAAAATTCACCCCTCCACTTT
TRBJ2-1,TRBV6-5,-,TRBD2,CASSYHQRGTQEQFF,TGTGCCAGCAGTTACCATCAGCGGGGGACCCAGGAGCAGTTCTTC
TRBJ1-2,TRBV27,-,-,CASSFSPAFGQNYGYTF,TGTGCCAGCAGTTTCTCCCCGGCCTTCGGACAGAACTATGGCTACACCTTC
TRBJ1-6,TRBV15,-,-,CATSTALKGSPLHF,TGTGCCACCAGCACGGCCCTGAAGGGTTCACCCCTCCACTTT
TRBJ1-5,TRBV2,few,-,CASSDGGTSNQPQHF,TGTGCCAGCAGTGATGGAGGGACCAGCAATCAGCCCCAGCATTTT
TRBJ1-5,TRBV6-1,-,-,CASSEAAGAGNQPQHF,TGTGCCAGCAGTGAAGCTGCAGGGGCAGGCAATCAGCCCCAGCATTTT
TRBJ2-3,TRBV19,once,-,CASRSRGSWITDTQYF,TGTGCCAGTAGAAGCCGGGGGTCATGGATAACAGATACGCAGTATTTT
TRBJ1-1,TRBV24-1,-,TRBD1,CATSDPGTGNTEAFF,TGTGCCACCAGTGACCCCGGGACAGGGAACACTGAAGCTTTCTTT
TRBJ1-6,TRBV7-9,-,-,CASSLEQGLPLHF,TGTGCCAGCAGCTTAGAACAGGGATTACCCCTCCACTTT
TRBJ2-7,TRBV25-1,-,TRBD2,CASSASGKERNEQYF,TGTGCCAGCTCGGCTAGCGGGAAAGAAAGAAACGAGCAGTACTTC
TRBJ2-5,TRBV19,-,-,CASSIPGSPSNRETQYF,TGTGCCAGTAGTATTCCTGGCAGCCCATCAAATAGGGAGACCCAGTACTTC
TRBJ1-2,TRBV6-5,-,-,CASRSANYGYTF,TGTGCCAGCAGGTCAGCTAACTATGGCTACACCTTC